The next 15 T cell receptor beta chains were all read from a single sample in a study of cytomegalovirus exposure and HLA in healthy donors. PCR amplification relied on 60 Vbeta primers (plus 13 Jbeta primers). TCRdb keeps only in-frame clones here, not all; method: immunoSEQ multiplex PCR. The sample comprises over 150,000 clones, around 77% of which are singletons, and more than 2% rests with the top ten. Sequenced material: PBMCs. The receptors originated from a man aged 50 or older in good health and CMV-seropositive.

CDR3: CASSLKSGQVTYEQYF. Written as DNA, the CDR3 is TGTGCCAGCAGTTTAAAGTCAGGACAGGTTACCTACGAGCAGTACTTC. The chain is built from TRBV28 and TRBJ2-7; 7 positions agree with TRBD1. Germline CDR1 reads MDHEN; CDR2 reads SYDVKM. There are 16 residues in the CDR3. Trimming cost V 2 bases and J 2 bases; bases outside gene matches: 9.

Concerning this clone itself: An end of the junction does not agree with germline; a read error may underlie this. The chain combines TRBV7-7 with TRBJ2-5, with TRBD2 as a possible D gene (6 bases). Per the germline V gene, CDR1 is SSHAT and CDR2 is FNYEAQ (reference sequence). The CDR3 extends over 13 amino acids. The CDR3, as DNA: TGTGCTAGCAGCTTGGGGGACTCAGAGACCCAGTACTTC. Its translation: CASSLGDSETQYF.

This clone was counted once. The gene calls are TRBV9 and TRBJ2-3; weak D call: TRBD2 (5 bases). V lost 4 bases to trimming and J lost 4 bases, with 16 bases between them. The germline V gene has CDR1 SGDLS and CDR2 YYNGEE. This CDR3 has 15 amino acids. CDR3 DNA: TGTGCCAGCAGCTCCAACCCCACGGGGTCAGATACGCAGTATTTT. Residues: CASSSNPTGSDTQYF.

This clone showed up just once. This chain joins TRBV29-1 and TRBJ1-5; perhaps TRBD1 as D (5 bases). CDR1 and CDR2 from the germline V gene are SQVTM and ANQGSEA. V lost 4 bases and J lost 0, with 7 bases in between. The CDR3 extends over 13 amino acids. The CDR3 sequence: CSVAGNSNQPQHF. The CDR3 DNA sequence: TGCAGCGTTGCAGGGAATAGCAATCAGCCCCAGCATTTT.

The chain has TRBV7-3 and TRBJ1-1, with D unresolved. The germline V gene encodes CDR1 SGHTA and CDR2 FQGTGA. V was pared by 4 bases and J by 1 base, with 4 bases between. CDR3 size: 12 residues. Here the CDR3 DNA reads TGTGCCAGCAGCTCTCCGAACACTGAAGCTTTCTTT. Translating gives CASSSPNTEAFF.

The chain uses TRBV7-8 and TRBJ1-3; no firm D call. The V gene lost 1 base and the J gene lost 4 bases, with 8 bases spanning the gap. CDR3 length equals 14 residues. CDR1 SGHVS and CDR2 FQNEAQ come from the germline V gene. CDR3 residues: CASSLERMGNTIYF. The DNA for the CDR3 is TGTGCCAGCAGCTTAGAGAGGATGGGAAACACCATATATTTT. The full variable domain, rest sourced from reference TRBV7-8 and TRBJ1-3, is GAGVSQSPRYKVAKRGQDVALRCDPISGHVSLFWYQQALGQGPEFLTYFQNEAQLDKSGLPSDRFFAERPEGSVSTLKIQRTQQEDSAVYLCASSLERMGNTIYFGEGSWLTVV.

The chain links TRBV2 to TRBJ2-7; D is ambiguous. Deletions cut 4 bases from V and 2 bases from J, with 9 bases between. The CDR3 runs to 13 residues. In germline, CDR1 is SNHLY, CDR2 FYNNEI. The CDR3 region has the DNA TGTGCCAGCAGTGCAGGCAGAGCCTACGAGCAGTACTTC. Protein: CASSAGRAYEQYF.

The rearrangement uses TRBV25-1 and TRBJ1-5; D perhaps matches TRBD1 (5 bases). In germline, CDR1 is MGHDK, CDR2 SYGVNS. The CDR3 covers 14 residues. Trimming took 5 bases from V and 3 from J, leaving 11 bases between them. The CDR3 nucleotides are TGTGCCAGCAGTATCCAGGGTTCCAATCAGCCCCAGCATTTT. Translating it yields CASSIQGSNQPQHF.

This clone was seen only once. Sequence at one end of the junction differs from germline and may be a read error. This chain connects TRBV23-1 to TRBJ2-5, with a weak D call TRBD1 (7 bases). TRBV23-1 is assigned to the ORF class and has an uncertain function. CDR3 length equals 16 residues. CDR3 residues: CASSQLCRGEWETQYF. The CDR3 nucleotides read TGCGCCAGCAGCCAATTATGCAGGGGGGAATGGGAGACCCAGTACTTC.

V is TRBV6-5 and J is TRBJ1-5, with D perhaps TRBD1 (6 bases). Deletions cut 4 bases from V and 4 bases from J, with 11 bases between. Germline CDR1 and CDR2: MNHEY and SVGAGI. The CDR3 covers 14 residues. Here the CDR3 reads CASSLGQKNQPQHF. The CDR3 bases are TGTGCCAGCAGTTTAGGACAGAAGAATCAGCCCCAGCATTTT.

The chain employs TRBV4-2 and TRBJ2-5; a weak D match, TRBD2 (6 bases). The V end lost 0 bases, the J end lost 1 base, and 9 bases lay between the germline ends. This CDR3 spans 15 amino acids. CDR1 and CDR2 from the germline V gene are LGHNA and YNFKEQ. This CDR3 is CASSQDRTIQETQYF. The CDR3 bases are TGTGCCAGCAGCCAAGATCGGACTATCCAAGAGACCCAGTACTTC.

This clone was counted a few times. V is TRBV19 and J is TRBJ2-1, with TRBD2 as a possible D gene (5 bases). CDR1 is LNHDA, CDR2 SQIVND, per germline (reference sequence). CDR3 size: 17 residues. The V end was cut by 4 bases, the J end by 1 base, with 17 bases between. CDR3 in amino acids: CASSTPSGRNSYNEQFF. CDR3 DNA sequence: TGTGCCAGTAGTACTCCCAGCGGACGAAATTCCTACAATGAGCAGTTCTTC.

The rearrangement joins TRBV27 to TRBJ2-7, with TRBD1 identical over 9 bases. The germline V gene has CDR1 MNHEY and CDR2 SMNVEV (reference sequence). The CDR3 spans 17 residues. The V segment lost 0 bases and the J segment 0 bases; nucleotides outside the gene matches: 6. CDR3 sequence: CASSLSGTGYVSYEQYF. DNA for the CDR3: TGTGCCAGCAGTTTATCAGGGACAGGGTACGTCTCCTACGAGCAGTACTTC.

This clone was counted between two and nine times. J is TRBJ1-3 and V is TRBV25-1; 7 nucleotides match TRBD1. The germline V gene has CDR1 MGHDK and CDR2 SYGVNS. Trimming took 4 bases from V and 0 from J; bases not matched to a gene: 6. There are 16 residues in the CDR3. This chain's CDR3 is CASSAYRGNSGNTIYF. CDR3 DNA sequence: TGTGCCAGCAGTGCGTACAGGGGAAACTCTGGAAACACCATATATTTT.

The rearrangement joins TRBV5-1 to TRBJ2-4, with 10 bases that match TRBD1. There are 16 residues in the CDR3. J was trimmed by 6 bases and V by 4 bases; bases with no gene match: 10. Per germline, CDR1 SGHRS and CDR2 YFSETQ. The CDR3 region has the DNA TGCGCCAGCAGCCTCATGCCCCGGGACAGGGGAAACATTCAGTACTTC. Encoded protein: CASSLMPRDRGNIQYF.